This T cell receptor beta chain derives from a study of beta chain features in type 1 diabetes. Study background: Healthy donors and patients had similar age, gender and cell yields.

This clone was observed a few times. Its specificity is unknown. General study points: There was a moderate but significant shortening of TCRB CDR3s in all four CD4+ subsets of Type 1 diabetes patients.

Since all of the isolated RNA was reverse transcribed, expressed TCRB transcripts were what got sequenced. Assay: immunoSEQ multiplex PCR; the TCRdb copy retains only in-frame clones and omits some. The profile shows hundreds of thousands of clones, around 15% of them singletons. Central memory, naive, regulatory and stem cell-like memory CD4+ cells were sorted by CD45RO/CCR7/CD25/CD127/CD95/CD27. Germline loops: CDR1 SEHNR, CDR2 FQNEAQ (reference sequence). The CDR3 consists of 14 residues. The germline V and J ends were trimmed by 4 bases and 4 bases, with 10 bases remaining between them. Material for sequencing was naive CD4+ T cells from blood. The receptor was isolated from a man aged 18 to 29 in good health. V gene TRBV7-9 combines with J gene TRBJ1-4; D unresolved. CDR3 protein: CASSSLRINEKLFF. CDR3 sequence (DNA): TGTGCCAGCAGCTCCTTGAGAATTAATGAAAAACTGTTTTTT.